The 21 T cell receptor beta chains below were found in one sample sequenced in a study of shared clonotypes between healthy human individuals. Some clones are missing from TCRdb's copy, which holds only in-frame ones; the method was immunoSEQ multiplex PCR. The sample carries about 1.9 million clones, 80% to 95% recorded once. Positively selected for CCR7, the CD45RO-negative cells used as naive CD8 cells excluded terminally differentiated effector memory CD45RA+ cells. What was sequenced was naive CD8+ T cells from PBMCs. The origin of the receptors is a man aged 18 to 29 in good health. Some clones in this sample may be carry-over from other donors' samples.

Here the CDR3 DNA reads TGTGCCAGCAGCTTACCTGGTAGCGGGGGACAAGAGACCCAGTACTTC. Protein: CASSLPGSGGQETQYF. V and J are TRBV7-8 and TRBJ2-5, with TRBD2 matching 9 bases. The V gene's germline CDR1 is SGHVS and CDR2 FQNEAQ. V shed 2 bases and J 2 bases; nucleotides not matched to a gene: 6. CDR3 length equals 16 residues. Full variable domain (missing parts from reference TRBV7-8 and TRBJ2-5): GAGVSQSPRYKVAKRGQDVALRCDPISGHVSLFWYQQALGQGPEFLTYFQNEAQLDKSGLPSDRFFAERPEGSVSTLKIQRTQQEDSAVYLCASSLPGSGGQETQYFGPGTRLLVL.

V gene TRBV5-1 combines with J gene TRBJ2-7; the D gene is possibly TRBD1 (5 bases). Trimming left V 4 bases short and J 3 bases short, with 17 bases between. Germline loops: CDR1 SGHRS, CDR2 YFSETQ. The CDR3 runs to 15 residues. CDR3 DNA sequence: TGCGCCAGCAGCCCAATGACAGACTCCCTCTACGAGCAGTACTTC. This codes for CASSPMTDSLYEQYF.

The CDR3 region is CASSQEWRANTGELFF. CDR3 bases: TGCGCCAGCAGCCAAGAATGGAGGGCGAACACCGGGGAGCTGTTTTTT. The rearrangement joins TRBV4-3 to TRBJ2-2, with D perhaps TRBD2 (6 bases). Germline V gene data show CDR1 as LGHNA and CDR2 as YSLEER. Trimming took 0 bases from V and 0 from J, leaving 8 bases between them. This CDR3 comprises 16 residues.

As to this clone: Other DNA variants within this sample encode the same CDR3. This rearrangement joins TRBV13 to TRBJ2-1; D is undetermined. The CDR3 spans 13 residues. Germline V gene data show CDR1 as PRHDT and CDR2 as FYEKMQ (reference sequence). V was pared by 0 bases and J by 4 bases, with 4 bases between. CDR3 sequence reads: CASSLGSYNEQFF. CDR3 DNA sequence: TGTGCCAGCAGCTTAGGGTCGTACAATGAGCAGTTCTTC.

J is TRBJ2-5 and V is TRBV29-1, with D possibly matching TRBD1 (5 bases). TRBJ2-7 explains the end of the DNA better; the J call may be wrong. Looked up from germline, CDR1 is SQVTM and CDR2 is ANQGSEA. This CDR3 has 11 residues. The CDR3 loop reads CSALRGNEQYF. The CDR3 DNA sequence: TGCAGCGCCCTTAGGGGAAACGAGCAGTACTTC.

This sequence joins TRBV13 and TRBJ2-7; D possibly corresponds to TRBD2 (5 bases). V lost 4 bases, J lost 1 base, and 5 bases lay in between. The CDR3 consists of 12 residues. Germline V gives CDR1 PRHDT, CDR2 FYEKMQ (reference sequence). DNA of the CDR3: TGTGCCAGCAGCTCGGGATCCTACGAGCAGTACTTC. This sequence encodes CASSSGSYEQYF.

The gene calls are TRBV13 and TRBJ2-7; weak D call: TRBD1 (5 bases). The CDR3 has 13 amino acids. V was pared by 5 bases and J by 3 bases, with 11 bases between. Looked up from germline, CDR1 is PRHDT and CDR2 is FYEKMQ (reference sequence). CDR3 sequence: CASSATTVYEQYF. CDR3 nucleotide sequence: TGTGCCAGCAGCGCGACGACAGTCTACGAGCAGTACTTC. Full variable domain (rest looked up from reference TRBV13 and TRBJ2-7): AAGVIQSPRHLIKEKRETATLKCYPIPRHDTVYWYQQGPGQDPQFLISFYEKMQSDKGSIPDRFSAQQFSDYHSELNMSSLELGDSALYFCASSATTVYEQYFGPGTRLTVT.

The CDR3 DNA follows: TGTGCCAGCAAAATCCTAGCGGGCGCTAGGGACGAGCAGTACTTC. It specifies CASKILAGARDEQYF. The J gene is TRBJ2-7, the V gene TRBV6-5; 8 bases align to TRBD2. CDR3 length: 15 amino acids. Unmatched junction bases numbered 13, after V lost 7 bases and J lost 5 bases. From germline, CDR1 is MNHEY and CDR2 SVGAGI.

The chain is built from TRBV7-2 and TRBJ2-3; D call uncertain. The germline V and J ends were trimmed by 5 bases and 7 bases, with 10 bases remaining between them. The CDR3 length is 12 residues. Germline CDR1 and CDR2: SGHTA and FQGNSA. The CDR3 is CASSPRENTQYF. Here the CDR3 DNA reads TGTGCCAGCAGCCCTAGGGAAAATACGCAGTATTTT.

The chain recombines TRBV6-1 with TRBJ1-5; 8 bases agree with TRBD1. Germline V CDR1 and CDR2: MNHNS, SASEGT. V lost 5 bases and J lost 4; bases outside the gene matches: 7. This CDR3 comprises 15 residues. CDR3 sequence reads: CASSLWTGPNQPQHF. CDR3 coding DNA: TGTGCCAGCAGTCTTTGGACAGGGCCAAATCAGCCCCAGCATTTT.

The chain uses TRBV6-5 and TRBJ1-3; D ambiguous. Trimming took 4 bases from V and 3 from J, leaving 7 bases between them. This CDR3 is built from 13 residues. CDR1 and CDR2 (germline): MNHEY, SVGAGI. The CDR3 spells CASSLSIGNTIYF. The CDR3 nucleotides read TGTGCCAGCAGTTTAAGCATTGGAAACACCATATATTTT.

This chain joins TRBV5-6 and TRBJ2-5, with D perhaps matching TRBD1 (5 bases). Germline CDR1 reads SGHDT; CDR2 reads YYEEEE. The CDR3 has 14 amino acids. Trimming removed 4 bases at V and 4 bases at J, with 14 bases between. Here the CDR3 reads CASSTGVGLETQYF. CDR3 DNA sequence: TGTGCCAGCAGCACCGGCGTGGGGCTAGAGACCCAGTACTTC.

The DNA of the CDR3 is TGTGCCAGCAGCTTAGATTGGAGGCGAGGGGGCGCTCCTTCGGAGACCCAGTACTTC. Residues: CASSLDWRRGGAPSETQYF. This chain connects TRBV11-2 to TRBJ2-5, with 7 bases fitting TRBD1. From germline, CDR1 is SGHAT and CDR2 FQNNGV. V was clipped by 0 bases and J by 5 bases; unmatched bases: 18. The CDR3 sequence is 19 residues long.

The rearrangement links TRBV28 to TRBJ2-5, with D perhaps matching TRBD1 (6 bases). Germline lookup yields CDR1 MDHEN and CDR2 SYDVKM. The germline V and J ends were trimmed by 5 bases and 5 bases, with 15 bases remaining between them. This CDR3 has 14 amino acids. CDR3 bases: TGTGCCAGCAGTAACCGAGGGGGAGTGGAGACCCAGTACTTC. Encoded protein: CASSNRGGVETQYF.

The chain recombines TRBV19 with TRBJ2-2; 10 nucleotides match TRBD1. The length of the CDR3 is 16 residues. Germline V gene data show CDR1 as LNHDA and CDR2 as SQIVND (reference sequence). Trimming at V came to 3 bases and at J to 7 bases, leaving 8 bases not matched to a gene. The CDR3 here is CASSIRDRGFGGELFF. CDR3 DNA sequence: TGTGCCAGTAGTATCCGGGACAGGGGTTTCGGCGGGGAGCTGTTTTTT.

The chain recombines TRBV27 with TRBJ1-6, with D perhaps TRBD1 (5 bases). CDR1 is MNHEY, CDR2 SMNVEV, per germline (reference sequence). V lost 6 bases, J lost 18 bases, and 15 bases lay in between. The CDR3 contains 11 residues. CDR3 loop: CASSDGHLSHF. The CDR3 DNA reads as TGTGCCAGCAGCGACGGACATCTTAGCCACTTT.

The J gene is TRBJ2-1, the V gene TRBV6-5, with unresolved D. The CDR3 runs 13 residues. Per the germline V gene, CDR1 is MNHEY and CDR2 is SVGAGI. Trimming removed 0 bases at V and 9 bases at J, with 9 bases between. CDR3: CASSYSNSAEQFF. CDR3 nucleotides: TGTGCCAGCAGTTACTCGAACTCGGCTGAGCAGTTCTTC.

The V call is TRBV28, the J call TRBJ2-5; D is uncertain. V was cut by 5 bases and J by 7 bases, with 20 bases left in between. CDR1 MDHEN and CDR2 SYDVKM come from the germline V gene. There are 15 residues in the CDR3. The CDR3 spells CASSTPVSLPMTQYF. DNA for the CDR3: TGTGCCAGCAGTACCCCGGTTTCTCTGCCGATGACCCAGTACTTC.

The chain recombines TRBV14 with TRBJ2-1; D call uncertain. V was clipped by 0 bases and J by 4 bases, with 10 bases between them. The CDR3 loop spans 15 amino acids. The V gene's germline CDR1 is SGHDN and CDR2 FVKESK. DNA for the CDR3: TGTGCCAGCAGCCAAGATCATGTGCGGTACAATGAGCAGTTCTTC. Translated, it gives CASSQDHVRYNEQFF.

The V and J genes are TRBV9 and TRBJ2-5; weak D call: TRBD2 (5 bases). V lost 1 base and J lost 8, with 18 bases in between. Germline V CDR1 and CDR2: SGDLS, YYNGEE. The CDR3 loop spans 15 amino acids. CDR3: CASSVTGKTLETQYF. The CDR3 bases are TGTGCCAGCAGCGTAACGGGAAAGACTTTAGAAACCCAGTACTTC. Variable domain in full (rest from reference TRBV9 and TRBJ2-5): DSGVTQTPKHLITATGQRVTLRCSPRSGDLSVYWYQQSLDQGLQFLIQYYNGEERAKGNILERFSAQQFPDLHSELNLSSLELGDSALYFCASSVTGKTLETQYFGPGTRLLVL.

The table lists this clone with a few counts. The J gene is TRBJ1-1, the V gene TRBV19; 7 positions agree with TRBD1. V shed 5 bases, J shed 2 bases, and the junction held 5 bases outside the gene matches. The CDR3 consists of 14 residues. The germline CDR1 and CDR2 sequences are LNHDA and SQIVND (reference sequence). The CDR3 DNA sequence: TGTGCCAGTAGTGCAGGGACAGCTAACACTGAAGCTTTCTTT. Its translation is CASSAGTANTEAFF.